This T cell receptor (beta chain) was retrieved from a study of T cell responses to AZD1222 COVID-19 vaccine. Overall study findings and caveats: Spike-specific TCRs gained breadth and depth after people received two AZD1222 doses.

The assay was immunoSEQ multiplex PCR, and TCRdb's table has in-frame clones only and misses some. The table has under 140,000 clones, around 80% seen once. As to this clone: Its antigen remains unidentified. The germline gene is not matched at one end of the junction; a read error may be the cause. The same CDR3 can be traced to other DNA sequences in this sample.

The clonotype was recovered from an adult in good health. The specimen comprised peripheral blood, sampled on day 0 of AZD1222 vaccination.

CDR3: CASSESLIVGGYTF. In DNA form, the CDR3 reads TGTGCCAGTAGTGAAAGTCTCATTGTCGGCGGCTACACCTTC. The J gene is TRBJ1-2, the V gene TRBV6-1, with D unresolved. The CDR3 is made up of 14 amino acids. Looked up from germline, CDR1 is MNHNS and CDR2 is SASEGT.